This note documents a single T cell receptor beta chain sequence. The clone's antigen remains unknown. No much larger clone is present one base from it, and per-base qualities are unavailable. The collaborating institutions used their own protocols to collect whole blood in K2EDTA tubes. For TCRbeta analysis, collaborator samples were shipped as frozen whole blood, as isolated PBMCs, or as DNA extracted from either sample type. The sample comes from a study of blood T cell repertoires in COVID-19 (dated by TCRdb to the early 2020s). Notes on the research overall: Collaborator samples came from the United States, Italy and Spain and covered acute and convalescent phases of COVID-19. The repertoires were made available in a free public database intended to serve as a resource for research on the immune response to SARS-CoV-2. Deeply sampled blood TCRbeta repertoires from subjects exposed to, actively infected with, or recovered from COVID-19 were included in the dataset. HLA class I and class II types, where available, came from metadata supplied by the sample provider rather than from assay-based typing. A de-identified subject ID, COVID-19 status, age in years and sex were almost always included in the sample metadata. The samples were drawn from the first 160 participants of the ongoing ImmuneRACE study and from over 950 subjects provided by 6 global collaborators. The material from the prospective study consisted of cDNA or gDNA derived from T cells, B-cell-depleted T cells, or PBMCs. Paper-wide results and their limitations: Clinical and demographic metadata were provided uncurated, with the amount varying by source and participant.

TCRbeta CDR3 regions were amplified from genomic DNA using the immunoSEQ Assay, a bias-controlled multiplex PCR. Under the source paper's analysis protocol: Nucleated cell counts per sample were estimated from amplification of reference gene primers within the assay. To quantify the absolute abundance of each unique TCRbeta CDR3 rearrangement, sequence reads were collapsed and filtered. For each sample, productive Simpson clonality was calculated as the square root of Simpson's diversity index across productive rearrangements. The clones in this table, taken by TCRdb from immuneACCESS, are in-frame only. Not every clone is retained; where verified, under half of the shortfall comes from an unresolved V gene, and the cause of the rest is unknown. V, J and clone size reflect that table, while D and trimming were determined from the DNA. The sample yields approximately 100,000 clones; 87% were counted once. 6% to 6.5% of the sample rests with the top ten.

The germline V gene gives CDR1 as SGHVS and CDR2 as FNYEAQ. V trim: 4 bases; J trim: 8 bases; unmatched bases: 11. The CDR3 runs 16 residues from the cysteine to the phenylalanine. The read is trimmed to its CDR3 DNA, 48 bases read in frame from base 1. Recombination linked TRBV7-6 to TRBJ2-1; 10 junctional bases match TRBD2. The sequence came from a human donor in a cohort sampled during active COVID-19. The specimen was peripheral blood. The CDR3 here reads CASSSGLAVLGYEQFF. The nucleotide sequence is given as TGTGCCAGCAGCTCCGGACTAGCGGTCCTCGGGTATGAGCAGTTCTTC.